These 26 T cell receptor beta chains share one sample of origin, sequenced in a study of regulatory T cells in long-lasting Graves disease. In building TCR beta libraries, iRepertoire HTBI primers were used together with Arm-PCR of CDR3 regions. TCRdb reanalysed the multiplex PCR reads using MiXCR and keeps one entry per CDR3 protein. The data show some 300,000 distinct CDR3 sequences, 22% seen once. Time point reported: persistent/refractory GD, antithyroid drugs over 5 years with positive TRAb. From PBMCs, RNA was extracted and then used to make the TCR library. This specimen consisted of peripheral blood mononuclear cells (PBMCs), obtained when the disease was refractory, from a patient treated with antithyroid drugs. These receptors were taken from a female donor with Graves disease.

The gene calls are TRBV19 and TRBJ1-5; TRBD1 agrees at 10 bases. The CDR3 loop spans 16 amino acids. The germline V gene encodes CDR1 LNHDA and CDR2 SQIVND (reference sequence). J lost 3 bases, V lost 4 bases, and 6 bases had no gene match. The CDR3 DNA is TGTGCCAGTAGTAAAGGGACAGGGGTTGTCAATCAGCCCCAGCATTTT. Translated, it gives CASSKGTGVVNQPQHF.

This clonotype was seen only a few times. The genes are TRBV6-2 or TRBV6-3 and TRBJ1-5, with D tentatively TRBD1 (6 bases). The V gene's germline CDR1 is MNHEY and CDR2 SVGEGT. The germline V and J ends were trimmed by 5 bases and 4 bases, with 15 bases remaining between them. The length of the CDR3 is 15 residues. The CDR3 nucleotides are TGTGCCAGCAGTGAACCACGACAGGTTAATCAGCCCCAGCATTTT. Protein sequence: CASSEPRQVNQPQHF.

At least ten counts were recorded for this clonotype. The rearrangement joins TRBV7-9 to TRBJ2-7; a weak D match, TRBD2 (6 bases). The CDR3 extends over 14 amino acids. The germline gives CDR1 SEHNR, CDR2 FQNEAQ (reference sequence). Trimming pared 5 bases from V and 9 bases from J, leaving 20 bases between. The CDR3, as DNA: TGTGCCAGCAGCGGGGGACTCGCGCCCTCTGTGCAGTACTTC. It is translated as CASSGGLAPSVQYF.

Concerning this clonotype itself: This may arise from a read error, as a much more abundant clone is one base away. J is TRBJ1-5 and V is TRBV15; the match to TRBD1 covers 8 bases. Germline V gives CDR1 LNHNV, CDR2 YYDKDF (reference sequence). Trimming at V came to 1 base and at J to 3 bases, leaving 8 bases not matched to a gene. The CDR3 totals 17 residues. CDR3 nucleotide sequence: TGTGCCACCAGCAGAGCCGGACAGGGAGGATTCAATCAGCCCCAGCATTTT. It codes for CATSRAGQGGFNQPQHF.

The gene calls are TRBV24-1 and TRBJ2-1, with TRBD2 identical over 7 bases. V was pared by 6 bases and J by 3 bases, with 7 bases of the junction left unmatched. The length of the CDR3 is 15 residues. Per germline, CDR1 KGHDR and CDR2 SFDVKD. This chain's CDR3 is CATSRGPGGYNEQFF. The CDR3 nucleotides read TGTGCCACCAGTAGAGGTCCGGGGGGCTACAATGAGCAGTTCTTC.

The chain joins TRBV18 to TRBJ2-5; 8 bases are a match to TRBD1. Germline CDR1 is KGHSH and CDR2 is LQKENI. The CDR3 totals 14 residues. Trimming took 6 bases from V and 3 from J; bases not matched to a gene: 6. The CDR3 region has the DNA TGTGCCAGCTCCCGACAGGGGACGAAAGAGACCCAGTACTTC. Protein sequence: CASSRQGTKETQYF. The whole variable domain, filled in from reference TRBV18 and TRBJ2-5, reads NAGVMQNPRHLVRRRGQEARLRCSPMKGHSHVYWYRQLPEEGLKFMVYLQKENIIDESGMPKERFSAEFPKEGPSILRIQQVVRGDSAAYFCASSRQGTKETQYFGPGTRLLVL.

This clonotype was seen a few times. The chain employs TRBV2 and TRBJ1-1, with unresolved D. Germline V gene lookup returns CDR1 SNHLY and CDR2 FYNNEI. The CDR3 is 14 amino acids. With 2 bases removed from V and 5 bases from J, the gap between germline ends came to 12 bases. For the CDR3, the DNA is TGTGCCAGCAGTGAATCTGCTTGGGGAACTGAAGCTTTCTTT. It translates to CASSESAWGTEAFF.

Note on this clonotype: This may stem from a read error, because a much larger clone lies one nucleotide away. The V gene is TRBV28, the J gene TRBJ2-6; D not certain. CDR1 and CDR2 (germline): MDHEN, SYDVKM. The CDR3 consists of 15 residues. The V gene lost 4 bases and the J gene lost 4 bases, with 11 bases spanning the gap. The CDR3 sequence: CASSSPAPGANVLTF. The CDR3 DNA reads TGTGCCAGCAGTTCCCCTGCCCCCGGGGCCAACGTCCTGACTTTC.

This chain links TRBV19 with TRBJ2-5; 7 bases fit TRBD1. Trimming took 5 bases from V and 5 from J; bases not matched to a gene: 11. Germline CDR1 reads LNHDA; CDR2 reads SQIVND (reference sequence). The CDR3 contains 15 residues. The CDR3 reads CASSPGTASSETQYF. The DNA of the CDR3 is TGTGCCAGTAGTCCCGGGACAGCCTCCTCGGAGACCCAGTACTTC.

This clonotype turned up a few times. The rearrangement links TRBV7-3 to TRBJ2-6, with 11 bases lining up with TRBD2. Germline trimming cut 5 bases from V and 0 bases from J; bases unmatched to any gene: 6. The germline gives CDR1 SGHTA, CDR2 FQGTGA. The CDR3 sequence is 18 residues long. The CDR3 sequence is CASSPGLAGFSGANVLTF. Written as DNA, the CDR3 is TGTGCCAGCAGCCCAGGACTAGCGGGCTTCTCTGGGGCCAACGTCCTGACTTTC.

This clonotype was observed a few times. This rearrangement joins TRBV7-9 to TRBJ1-2, with no clear D. The CDR3 has 18 amino acids. In germline, CDR1 is SEHNR, CDR2 FQNEAQ (reference sequence). Trimming cost V 1 base and J 2 bases, with 20 bases left between them. The chain's CDR3 is CASSLDYISTGSNYGYTF. The CDR3 nucleotides read TGTGCCAGCAGCTTAGATTACATTAGCACGGGCTCCAACTATGGCTACACCTTC.

The J gene is TRBJ2-7, the V gene TRBV30; D is undetermined. V gave up 2 bases and J gave up 4 bases, with 6 bases separating them. Germline CDR1 is GTSNPN and CDR2 is SVGIG (reference sequence). The CDR3 runs to 11 residues. CDR3 sequence reads: CAWSPGYEQYF. The CDR3 coding sequence is TGTGCCTGGAGTCCTGGGTACGAGCAGTACTTC.

The rearrangement uses TRBV12-3 or TRBV12-4 and TRBJ2-3, with 7 bases fitting TRBD1. The CDR3 loop spans 18 amino acids. V shed 2 bases, J shed 4 bases, and the junction held 15 bases outside the gene matches. This CDR3 reads CASSLSVTTGSLADTQYF. DNA of the CDR3: TGTGCCAGCAGTTTATCGGTCACGACAGGGTCTCTCGCAGATACGCAGTATTTT.

In the case of this clonotype: One base away lies a much larger clone, so this may be a sequencing read error. This chain uses TRBV7-3 with TRBJ1-1; D ambiguous. V lost 5 bases and J 1 base, leaving 8 bases between the germline ends. Germline loops: CDR1 SGHTA, CDR2 FQGTGA. This CDR3 is 13 amino acids long. Here the CDR3 reads CASSVIGNTEAFF. CDR3 bases: TGTGCCAGCAGCGTTATAGGGAACACTGAAGCTTTCTTT.

This clonotype was seen at least ten times. CDR3 coding DNA: TGTGCCAGCAGTGCAAGTAGCGGGAGCCTCTACTACGAGCAGTACTTC. This codes for CASSASSGSLYYEQYF. The rearrangement joins TRBV6-1 to TRBJ2-7; TRBD2 matches at 9 bases. The J segment lost 3 bases and the V segment lost 4 bases, leaving 10 bases of the junction unmatched. Per germline, CDR1 MNHNS and CDR2 SASEGT. The CDR3 totals 16 residues.

The chain uses TRBV10-3 and TRBJ1-1; no reliable D call. CDR1 ENHRY and CDR2 SYGVKD come from the germline V gene. V was shortened by 3 bases and J by 7 bases, with 12 bases between the two germline ends. The CDR3 totals 13 residues. CDR3 sequence (DNA): TGTGCCATCAGTGAAGGACCCCACCATGAAGCTTTCTTT. Its translation is CAISEGPHHEAFF.

The V gene is TRBV7-2, the J gene TRBJ1-4; TRBD1 might be the D (6 bases). Germline values: CDR1 SGHTA, CDR2 FQGNSA. V was pared by 5 bases and J by 7 bases, with 14 bases between. The CDR3 runs to 14 residues. The CDR3 DNA reads TGTGCCAGCAGCCCCGAGGGGGGGGGTGAAAAACTGTTTTTT. This encodes CASSPEGGGEKLFF.

The sample holds many counts of this clonotype. The chain has TRBV5-5 and TRBJ1-6; 7 nucleotides align to TRBD1. CDR3 length: 17 amino acids. Trimming removed 0 bases from V and 9 bases from J; junction bases left unmatched: 12. The germline CDR1 and CDR2 sequences are SGHKS and YYEKEE (reference sequence). The CDR3: CASSLASTGLTGSPLHF. DNA for the CDR3: TGTGCCAGCAGCTTGGCTTCGACAGGGCTTACGGGTTCACCCCTCCACTTT. Variable domain in full (rest from reference TRBV5-5 and TRBJ1-6): DAGVTQSPTHLIKTRGQQVTLRCSPISGHKSVSWYQQVLGQGPQFIFQYYEKEERGRGNFPDRFSARQFPNYSSELNVNALLLGDSALYLCASSLASTGLTGSPLHFGNGTRLTVT.

This clonotype came up many times. J is TRBJ2-7 and V is TRBV6-1; TRBD2 matches at 7 bases. The CDR3 length is 15 residues. V gave up 6 bases and J gave up 4 bases; unmatched junction bases: 12. CDR1 and CDR2 from the germline V gene are MNHNS and SASEGT. DNA of the CDR3: TGTGCCAGCAGACCAGGACTAGGAAACTCTTACGAGCAGTACTTC. Its protein is CASRPGLGNSYEQYF.

This clonotype was found a few times. V gene TRBV7-9 combines with J gene TRBJ2-7; possibly TRBD1 for D (6 bases). CDR1 is SEHNR, CDR2 FQNEAQ, per germline (reference sequence). CDR3 length: 9 amino acids. V lost 11 bases, J lost 12 bases, and 14 bases lay in between. CDR3 protein: CALGDTVYF. The CDR3 bases are TGTGCCCTCGGGGACACTGTGTACTTC. The full variable domain, in which reference TRBV7-9 and TRBJ2-7 provide the parts outside the CDR3, is DTGVSQNPRHKITKRGQNVTFRCDPISEHNRLYWYRQTLGQGPEFLTYFQNEAQLEKSRLLSDRFSAERPKGSFSTLEIQRTEQGDSAMYLCALGDTVYFGPGTRLTVT.

This clonotype appeared a few times. This chain connects TRBV7-3 to TRBJ2-5, with TRBD1 matching over 7 bases. The germline V gene has CDR1 SGHTA and CDR2 FQGTGA. The CDR3 length is 15 residues. The ends lost 4 bases at V and 2 bases at J; junction bases unmatched: 7. CDR3 loop: CASSSKPGQQETQYF. CDR3 nucleotide sequence: TGTGCCAGCAGCTCCAAACCGGGACAGCAAGAGACCCAGTACTTC.

The chain joins TRBV9 to TRBJ2-5; TRBD1 matches 10 bases. Trimming removed 5 bases from V and 2 bases from J; junction bases left unmatched: 9. The CDR3 sequence is 16 residues long. Per the germline V gene, CDR1 is SGDLS and CDR2 is YYNGEE. The CDR3 DNA reads TGTGCCAGCAGTAAGGAACCGGGACAGGGGCAAGAGACCCAGTACTTC. This encodes CASSKEPGQGQETQYF.

The chain links TRBV7-9 to TRBJ2-2; 11 positions match TRBD2. V shed 5 bases and J 4 bases; nucleotides not matched to a gene: 15. Germline V gene sequence: CDR1 SEHNR, CDR2 FQNEAQ (reference sequence). The CDR3 runs 19 residues. CDR3 DNA sequence: TGTGCCAGCAGCCTAACGGTCATTAGCGGGAGGGCCGTCACCGGGGAGCTGTTTTTT. As protein: CASSLTVISGRAVTGELFF.

This clonotype was picked up a small number of times. The chain combines TRBV6-1 with TRBJ2-7; 7 nucleotides match TRBD2. V was pared by 6 bases and J by 6 bases, with 11 bases of the junction left unmatched. Germline V gene lookup returns CDR1 MNHNS and CDR2 SASEGT. The CDR3 loop spans 14 amino acids. CDR3 in amino acids: CASSTGGFGVEQYF. Here the CDR3 DNA reads TGTGCCAGCAGCACCGGGGGGTTTGGGGTCGAGCAGTACTTC.

At least ten counts were recorded for this clonotype. The chain carries TRBV28 and TRBJ1-6; D unresolved. The CDR3 totals 13 residues. The germline CDR1 and CDR2 sequences are MDHEN and SYDVKM. Between the trimmed V and J ends, which lost 8 bases and 0 bases, there was a span of 5 bases. The CDR3 loop is CASSSSYNSPLHF. In nucleotides, the CDR3 is TGTGCCAGCTCCAGCTCCTATAATTCACCCCTCCACTTT.

Ten or more counts support this clonotype. The chain uses TRBV7-9 and TRBJ2-7, with 12 positions matching TRBD1. Germline lookup yields CDR1 SEHNR and CDR2 FQNEAQ (reference sequence). V shed 3 bases, J shed 4 bases, and the junction held 4 bases outside the gene matches. CDR3 length equals 15 residues. The CDR3 bases are TGTGCCAGCAGCTTCCGGGACAGGGGGCAGTACGAGCAGTACTTC. Protein sequence: CASSFRDRGQYEQYF.